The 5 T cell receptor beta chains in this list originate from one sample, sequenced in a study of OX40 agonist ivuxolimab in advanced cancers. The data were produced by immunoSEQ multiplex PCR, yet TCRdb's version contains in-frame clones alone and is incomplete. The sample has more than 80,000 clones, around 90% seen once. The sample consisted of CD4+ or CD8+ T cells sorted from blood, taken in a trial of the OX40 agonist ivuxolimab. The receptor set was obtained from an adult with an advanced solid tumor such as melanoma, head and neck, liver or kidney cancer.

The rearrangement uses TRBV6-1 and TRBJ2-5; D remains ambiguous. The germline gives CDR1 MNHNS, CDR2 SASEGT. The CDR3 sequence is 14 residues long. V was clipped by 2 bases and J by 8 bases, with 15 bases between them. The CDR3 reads CASSERDAGFTQYF. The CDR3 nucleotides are TGTGCCAGCAGTGAACGAGACGCCGGATTCACCCAGTACTTC.

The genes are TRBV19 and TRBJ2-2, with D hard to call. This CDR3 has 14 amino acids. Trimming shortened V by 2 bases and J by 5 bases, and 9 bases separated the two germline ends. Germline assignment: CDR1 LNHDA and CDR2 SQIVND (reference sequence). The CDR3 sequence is CASSIIAGTGELFF. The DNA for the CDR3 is TGTGCCAGTAGTATAATTGCAGGTACCGGGGAGCTGTTTTTT.

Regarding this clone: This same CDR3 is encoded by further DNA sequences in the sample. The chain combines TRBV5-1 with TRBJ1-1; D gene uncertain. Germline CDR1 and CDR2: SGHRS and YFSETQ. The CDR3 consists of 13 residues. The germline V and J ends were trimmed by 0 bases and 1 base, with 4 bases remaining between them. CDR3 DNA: TGCGCCAGCAGCTTGGCCAAGAACACTGAAGCTTTCTTT. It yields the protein CASSLAKNTEAFF.

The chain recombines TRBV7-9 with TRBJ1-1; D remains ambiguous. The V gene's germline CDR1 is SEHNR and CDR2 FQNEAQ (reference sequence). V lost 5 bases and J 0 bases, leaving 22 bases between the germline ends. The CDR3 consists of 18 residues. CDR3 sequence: CASSKMGGGKGMNTEAFF. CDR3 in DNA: TGTGCCAGCAGCAAGATGGGTGGAGGGAAAGGGATGAACACTGAAGCTTTCTTT.

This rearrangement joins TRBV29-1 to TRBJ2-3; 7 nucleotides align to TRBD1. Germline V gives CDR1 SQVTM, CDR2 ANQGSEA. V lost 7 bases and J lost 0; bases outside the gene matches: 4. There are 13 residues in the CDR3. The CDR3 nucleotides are TGCAGCGCTGGGACAGCCAGCACAGATACGCAGTATTTT. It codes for CSAGTASTDTQYF.